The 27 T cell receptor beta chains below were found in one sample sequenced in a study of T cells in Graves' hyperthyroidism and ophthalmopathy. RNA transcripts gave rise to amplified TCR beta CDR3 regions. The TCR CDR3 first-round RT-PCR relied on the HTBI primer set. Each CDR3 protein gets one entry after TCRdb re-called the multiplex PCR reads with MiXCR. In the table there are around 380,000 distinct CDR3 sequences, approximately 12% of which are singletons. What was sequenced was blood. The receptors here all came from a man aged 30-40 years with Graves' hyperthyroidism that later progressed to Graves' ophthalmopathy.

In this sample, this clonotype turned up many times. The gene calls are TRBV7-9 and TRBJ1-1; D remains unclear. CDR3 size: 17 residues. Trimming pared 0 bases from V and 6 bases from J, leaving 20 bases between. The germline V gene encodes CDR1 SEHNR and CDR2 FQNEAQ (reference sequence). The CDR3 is CASSLAPRTGMRAEAFF. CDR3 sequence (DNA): TGTGCCAGCAGCTTAGCGCCACGGACTGGAATGAGGGCTGAAGCTTTCTTT.

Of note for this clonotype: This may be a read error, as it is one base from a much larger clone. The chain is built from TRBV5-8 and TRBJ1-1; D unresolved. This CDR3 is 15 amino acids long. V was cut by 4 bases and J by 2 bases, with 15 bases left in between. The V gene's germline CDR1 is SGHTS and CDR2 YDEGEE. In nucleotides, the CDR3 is TGTGCCAGCAGCCCGGTCGTGATGGCAAACACTGAAGCTTTCTTT. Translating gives CASSPVVMANTEAFF.

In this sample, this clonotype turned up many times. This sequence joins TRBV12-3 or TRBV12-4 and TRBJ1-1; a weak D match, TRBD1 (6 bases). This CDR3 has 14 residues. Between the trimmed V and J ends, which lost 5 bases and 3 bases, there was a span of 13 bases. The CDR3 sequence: CASSLGGPYTEAFF. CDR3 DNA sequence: TGTGCCAGCAGTCTAGGGGGTCCTTACACTGAAGCTTTCTTT.

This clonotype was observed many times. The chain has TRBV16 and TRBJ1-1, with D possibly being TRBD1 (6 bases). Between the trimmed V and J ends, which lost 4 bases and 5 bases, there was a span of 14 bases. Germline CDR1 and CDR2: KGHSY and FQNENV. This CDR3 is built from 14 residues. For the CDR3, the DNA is TGTGCCAGCAGCCCCGCACAGGGTCTTACTGAAGCTTTCTTT. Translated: CASSPAQGLTEAFF.

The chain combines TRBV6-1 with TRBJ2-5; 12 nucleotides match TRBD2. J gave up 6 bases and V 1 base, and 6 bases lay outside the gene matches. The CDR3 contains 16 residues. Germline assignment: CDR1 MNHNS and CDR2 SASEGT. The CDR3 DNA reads TGTGCCAGCAGTGAAGGGGGACTAGCGGGCTTCCAGACCCAGTACTTC. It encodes CASSEGGLAGFQTQYF.

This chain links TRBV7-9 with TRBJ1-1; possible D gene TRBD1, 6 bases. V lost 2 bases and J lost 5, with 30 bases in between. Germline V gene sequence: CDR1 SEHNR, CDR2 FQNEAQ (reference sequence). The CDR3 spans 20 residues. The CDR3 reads CASSLRMGSGDTGGGTEAFF. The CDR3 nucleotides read TGTGCCAGCAGCTTACGGATGGGAAGCGGGGACACCGGGGGCGGGACTGAAGCTTTCTTT.

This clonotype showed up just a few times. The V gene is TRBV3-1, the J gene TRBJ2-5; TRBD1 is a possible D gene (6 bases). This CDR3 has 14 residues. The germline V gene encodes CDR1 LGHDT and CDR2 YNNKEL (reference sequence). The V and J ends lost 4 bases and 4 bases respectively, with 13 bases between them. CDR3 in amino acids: CASSRGHLGETQYF. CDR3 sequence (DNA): TGTGCCAGCAGCCGGGGACATCTCGGAGAGACCCAGTACTTC.

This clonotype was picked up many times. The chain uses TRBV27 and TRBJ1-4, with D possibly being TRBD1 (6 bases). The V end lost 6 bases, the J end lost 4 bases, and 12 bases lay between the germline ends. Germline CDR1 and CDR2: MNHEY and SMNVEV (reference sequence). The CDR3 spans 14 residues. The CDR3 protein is CASSHRVYNEKLFF. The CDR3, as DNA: TGTGCCAGCAGCCACAGGGTCTATAATGAAAAACTGTTTTTT.

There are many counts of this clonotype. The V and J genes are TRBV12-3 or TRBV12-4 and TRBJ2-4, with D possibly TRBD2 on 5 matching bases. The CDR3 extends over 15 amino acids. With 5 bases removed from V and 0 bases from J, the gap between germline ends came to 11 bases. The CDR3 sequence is CASSPTGIAKNIQYF. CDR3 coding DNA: TGTGCCAGCAGTCCAACGGGGATAGCCAAAAACATTCAGTACTTC.

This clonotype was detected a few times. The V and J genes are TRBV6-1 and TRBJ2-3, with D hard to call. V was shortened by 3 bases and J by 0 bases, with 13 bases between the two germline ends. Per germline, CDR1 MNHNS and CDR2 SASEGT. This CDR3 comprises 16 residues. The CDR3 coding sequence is TGTGCCAGCAGTGACTCCATGGCAACTAGCACAGATACGCAGTATTTT. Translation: CASSDSMATSTDTQYF.

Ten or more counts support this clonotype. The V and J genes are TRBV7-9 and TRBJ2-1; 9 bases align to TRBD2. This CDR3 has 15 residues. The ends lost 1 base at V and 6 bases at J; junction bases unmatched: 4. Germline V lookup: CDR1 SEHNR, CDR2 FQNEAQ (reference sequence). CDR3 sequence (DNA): TGTGCCAGCAGCTTAGGAGCGGGGGGAAGCAATGAGCAGTTCTTC. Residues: CASSLGAGGSNEQFF.

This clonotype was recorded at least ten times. The CDR3 sequence is CASRHGQEGEKLFF. CDR3 bases: TGTGCCAGCAGACACGGACAGGAGGGGGAAAAACTGTTTTTT. V is TRBV2 and J is TRBJ1-4; 7 bases line up with TRBD1. The CDR3 totals 14 residues. The germline V gene encodes CDR1 SNHLY and CDR2 FYNNEI. With 6 bases clipped from V and 8 bases from J, the junction kept 9 bases outside the gene matches.

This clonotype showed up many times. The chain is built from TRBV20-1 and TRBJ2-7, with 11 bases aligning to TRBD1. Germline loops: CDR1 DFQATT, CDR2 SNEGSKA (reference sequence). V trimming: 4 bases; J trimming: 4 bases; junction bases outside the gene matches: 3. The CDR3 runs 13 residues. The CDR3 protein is CSAIGQGAYEQYF. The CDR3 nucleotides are TGCAGTGCTATCGGACAGGGGGCTTACGAGCAGTACTTC.

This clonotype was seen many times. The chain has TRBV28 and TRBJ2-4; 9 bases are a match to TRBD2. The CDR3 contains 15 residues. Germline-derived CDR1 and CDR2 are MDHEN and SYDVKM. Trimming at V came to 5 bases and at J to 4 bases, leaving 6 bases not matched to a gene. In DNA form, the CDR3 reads TGTGCCAGCAGTCTCCTGACTAGCGGTAAAAACATTCAGTACTTC. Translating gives CASSLLTSGKNIQYF. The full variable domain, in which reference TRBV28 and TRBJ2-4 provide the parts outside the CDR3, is DVKVTQSSRYLVKRTGEKVFLECVQDMDHENMFWYRQDPGLGLRLIYFSYDVKMKEKGDIPEGYSVSREKKERFSLILESASTNQTSMYLCASSLLTSGKNIQYFGAGTRLSVL.

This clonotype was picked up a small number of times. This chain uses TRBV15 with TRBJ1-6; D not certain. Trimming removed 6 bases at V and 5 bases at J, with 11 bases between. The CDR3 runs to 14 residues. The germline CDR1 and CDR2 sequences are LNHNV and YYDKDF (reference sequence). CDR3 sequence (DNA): TGTGCCACCAGGGAATACTTGGATAATTCACCCCTCCACTTT. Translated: CATREYLDNSPLHF. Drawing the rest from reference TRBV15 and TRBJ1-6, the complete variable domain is DAMVIQNPRYQVTQFGKPVTLSCSQTLNHNVMYWYQQKSSQAPKLLFHYYDKDFNNEADTPDNFQSRRPNTSFCFLDIRSPGLGDTAMYLCATREYLDNSPLHFGNGTRLTVT.

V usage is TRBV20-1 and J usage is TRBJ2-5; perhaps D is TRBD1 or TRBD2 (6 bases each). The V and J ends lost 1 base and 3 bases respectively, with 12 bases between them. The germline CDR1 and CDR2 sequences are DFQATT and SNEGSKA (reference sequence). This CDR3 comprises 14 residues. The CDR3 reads CSARAGAGKETQYF. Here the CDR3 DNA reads TGCAGTGCTAGAGCGGGGGCGGGCAAAGAGACCCAGTACTTC.

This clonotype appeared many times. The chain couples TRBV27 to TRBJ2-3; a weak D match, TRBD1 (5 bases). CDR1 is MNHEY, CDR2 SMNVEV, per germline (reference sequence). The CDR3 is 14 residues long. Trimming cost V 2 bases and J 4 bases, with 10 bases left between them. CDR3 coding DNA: TGTGCCAGCAGTTTAAGGGGCCCTTCAGATACGCAGTATTTT. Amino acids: CASSLRGPSDTQYF.

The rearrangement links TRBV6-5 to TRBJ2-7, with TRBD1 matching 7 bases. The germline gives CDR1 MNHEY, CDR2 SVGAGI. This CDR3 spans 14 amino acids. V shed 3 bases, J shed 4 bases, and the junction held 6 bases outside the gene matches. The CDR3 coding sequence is TGTGCCAGCAGTTATCGAGGGGGCGGTTACGAGCAGTACTTC. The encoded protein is CASSYRGGGYEQYF.

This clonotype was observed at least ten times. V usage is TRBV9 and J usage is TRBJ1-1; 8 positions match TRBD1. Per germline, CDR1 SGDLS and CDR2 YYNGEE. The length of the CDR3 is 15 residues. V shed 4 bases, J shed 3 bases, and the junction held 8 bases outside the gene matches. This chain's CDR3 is CASSTHRGRDTEAFF. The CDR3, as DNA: TGTGCCAGCAGCACCCACAGGGGGAGGGACACTGAAGCTTTCTTT.

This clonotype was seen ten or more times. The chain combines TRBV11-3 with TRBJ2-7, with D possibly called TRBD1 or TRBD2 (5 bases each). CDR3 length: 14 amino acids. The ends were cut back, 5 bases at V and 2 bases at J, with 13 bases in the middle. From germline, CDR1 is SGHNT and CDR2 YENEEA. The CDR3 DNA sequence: TGTGCCAGCAGCCTCCGGGACGGACCCTACGAGCAGTACTTC. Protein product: CASSLRDGPYEQYF.

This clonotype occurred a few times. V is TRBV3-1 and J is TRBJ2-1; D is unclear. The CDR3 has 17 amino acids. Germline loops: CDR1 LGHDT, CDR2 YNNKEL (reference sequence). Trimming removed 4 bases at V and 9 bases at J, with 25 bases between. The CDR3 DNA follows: TGTGCCAGCAGCCGCTCCTCGCTACGAGCTGACTCAGGTGAGCAGTTCTTC. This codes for CASSRSSLRADSGEQFF.

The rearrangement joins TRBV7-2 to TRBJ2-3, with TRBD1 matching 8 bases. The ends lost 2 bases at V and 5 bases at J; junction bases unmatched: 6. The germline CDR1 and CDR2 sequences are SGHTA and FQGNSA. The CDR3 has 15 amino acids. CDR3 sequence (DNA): TGTGCCAGCAGCTTACAGGGGGCGATTGGAGATACGCAGTATTTT. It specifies CASSLQGAIGDTQYF. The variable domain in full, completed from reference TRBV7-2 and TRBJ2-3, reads GAGVSQSPSNKVTEKGKDVELRCDPISGHTALYWYRQSLGQGLEFLIYFQGNSAPDKSGLPSDRFSAERTGGSVSTLTIQRTQQEDSAVYLCASSLQGAIGDTQYFGPGTRLTVL.

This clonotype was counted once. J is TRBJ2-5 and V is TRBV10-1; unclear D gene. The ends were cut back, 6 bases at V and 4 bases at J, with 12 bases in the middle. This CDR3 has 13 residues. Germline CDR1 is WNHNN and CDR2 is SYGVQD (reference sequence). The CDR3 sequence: CASSQVLGETQYF. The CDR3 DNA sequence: TGCGCCAGCAGCCAAGTCCTGGGAGAGACCCAGTACTTC.

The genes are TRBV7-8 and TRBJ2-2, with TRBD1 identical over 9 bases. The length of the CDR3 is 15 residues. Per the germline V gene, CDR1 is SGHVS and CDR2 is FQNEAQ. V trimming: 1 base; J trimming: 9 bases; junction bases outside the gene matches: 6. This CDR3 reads CASSLVRTGVWELFF. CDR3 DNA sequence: TGTGCCAGCAGCTTAGTGAGGACAGGGGTGTGGGAGCTGTTTTTT.

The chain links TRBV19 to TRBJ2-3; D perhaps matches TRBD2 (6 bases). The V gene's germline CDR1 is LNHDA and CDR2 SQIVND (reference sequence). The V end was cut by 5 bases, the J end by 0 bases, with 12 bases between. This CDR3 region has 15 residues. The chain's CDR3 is CASSATGTSTDTQYF. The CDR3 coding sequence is TGTGCCAGTAGTGCAACCGGGACTAGCACAGATACGCAGTATTTT.

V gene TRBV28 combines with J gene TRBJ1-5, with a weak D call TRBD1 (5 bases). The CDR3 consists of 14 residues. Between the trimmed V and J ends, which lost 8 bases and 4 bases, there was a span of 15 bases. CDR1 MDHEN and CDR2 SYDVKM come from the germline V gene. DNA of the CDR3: TGTGCCAGCCTGGAGGGGCAGTTAAATCAGCCCCAGCATTTT. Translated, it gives CASLEGQLNQPQHF.

The CDR3 is CSAQGWGGETQYF. CDR3 nucleotide sequence: TGCAGCGCCCAAGGCTGGGGAGGGGAGACCCAGTACTTC. The gene calls are TRBV29-1 and TRBJ2-5; 7 bases align to TRBD2. The CDR3 runs 13 residues. In germline, CDR1 is SQVTM, CDR2 ANQGSEA. Trimming cost V 7 bases and J 5 bases; bases outside gene matches: 10.